Sequencing of this TCR beta chain was carried out in a study of blood T cell repertoires in COVID-19. Background on the study: Sample material is recorded as cDNA or gDNA derived from T cells, B-cell-depleted T cells, or PBMCs.

Repertoires were generated with immunoSEQ multiplex PCR, while TCRdb's copy carries only in-frame clones and drops some. The sample lists more than 45,000 clones; more than 80% were seen once. The CDR3 sequence is 16 residues long. Losses at the gene ends were 5 bases for V and 3 bases for J; bases not matched to a gene: 10. CDR1 is LNHDA, CDR2 SQIVND, per germline (reference sequence). Sequencing was done on a sample of peripheral blood. This TCR derives from a human donor in a cohort sampled during active COVID-19. The chain has TRBV19 and TRBJ1-5, with 7 nucleotides matching TRBD1. The CDR3 nucleotides read TGTGCCAGTAGTGTATCCGGGACAGCCTACAATCAGCCCCAGCATTTT. Amino acid sequence: CASSVSGTAYNQPQHF.